The 13 T cell receptor beta chains presented below share a single source sample, sequenced in a study of blood T cell repertoires in COVID-19. The method was immunoSEQ multiplex PCR; TCRdb's version includes in-frame clones alone and lacks a portion of them. The table records 200,000 to 250,000 clones, 65% to 85% of them present only once. Sequencing input: peripheral blood. The receptors stem from a woman in her twenties or thirties with COVID-19, enrolled during active disease.

The chain couples TRBV29-1 to TRBJ2-6, with 10 positions matching TRBD1. Trimming removed 5 bases from V and 2 bases from J; junction bases left unmatched: 9. Per germline, CDR1 SQVTM and CDR2 ANQGSEA. The CDR3 sequence is 17 residues long. CDR3 nucleotide sequence: TGCAGCGTTCCCCGGGACAGGGGAAGCACTGGGGCCAACGTCCTGACTTTC. Protein product: CSVPRDRGSTGANVLTF.

The chain recombines TRBV19 with TRBJ2-3; D may be TRBD2 (5 bases). V lost 5 bases, J lost 4 bases, and 13 bases lay in between. CDR3 length: 14 residues. Germline V gene data show CDR1 as LNHDA and CDR2 as SQIVND (reference sequence). The CDR3 here is CASSPGVTPDTQYF. The CDR3 nucleotides read TGTGCCAGTAGTCCCGGGGTAACCCCAGATACGCAGTATTTT. The full variable domain, with the rest looked up from reference TRBV19 and TRBJ2-3, is DGGITQSPKYLFRKEGQNVTLSCEQNLNHDAMYWYRQDPGQGLRLIYYSQIVNDFQKGDIAEGYSVSREKKESFPLTVTSAQKNPTAFYLCASSPGVTPDTQYFGPGTRLTVL.

This sequence joins TRBV5-6 and TRBJ2-7; perhaps TRBD2 as D (5 bases). CDR3 length: 14 residues. V lost 4 bases, J lost 7 bases, and 18 bases lay in between. The V gene's germline CDR1 is SGHDT and CDR2 YYEEEE. The CDR3, as DNA: TGTGCCAGCAGCGCCGGATTGGCGGGTCGGGAGCAGTACTTC. Protein product: CASSAGLAGREQYF.

The chain recombines TRBV28 with TRBJ2-1; D gene ambiguous. Germline CDR1 MDHEN, CDR2 SYDVKM. V was shortened by 4 bases and J by 13 bases, with 14 bases between the two germline ends. The CDR3 length is 12 residues. Here the CDR3 DNA reads TGTGCCAGCAGTTCCCCTAGGCGCAGTCAGTTCTTC. Encoded protein: CASSSPRRSQFF.

The chain joins TRBV15 to TRBJ2-3; 12 bases fit TRBD2. Germline V gene data show CDR1 as LNHNV and CDR2 as YYDKDF (reference sequence). After removal of 1 base from V and 4 bases from J, the junction contained 6 bases not matched to a gene. This CDR3 has 17 residues. The CDR3 sequence is CATSRAASGRDADTQYF. Written as DNA, the CDR3 is TGTGCCACCAGCAGAGCCGCTAGCGGGAGGGACGCAGATACGCAGTATTTT.

This clone occurred once. This chain uses TRBV15 with TRBJ2-1, with a tentative D call TRBD2 (6 bases). The V gene's germline CDR1 is LNHNV and CDR2 YYDKDF (reference sequence). This CDR3 is built from 16 residues. Between the trimmed V and J ends, which lost 4 bases and 0 bases, there was a span of 13 bases. This CDR3 is CATSKLAASSYNEQFF. In DNA form, the CDR3 reads TGTGCCACCAGCAAATTAGCGGCTAGCTCCTACAATGAGCAGTTCTTC.

This clone was seen a few times. The J gene is TRBJ2-7, the V gene TRBV5-4, with TRBD2 matching over 9 bases. The germline V gene encodes CDR1 SGHNT and CDR2 YYREEE (reference sequence). The CDR3 loop spans 14 amino acids. Trimming at V came to 2 bases and at J to 2 bases, leaving 2 bases not matched to a gene. DNA for the CDR3: TGTGCCAGCAGCTTTGAGCGGGAGGCCTACGAGCAGTACTTC. This codes for CASSFEREAYEQYF.

The J gene is TRBJ1-3, the V gene TRBV30, with D tentatively TRBD1 (5 bases). V lost 4 bases to trimming and J lost 4 bases, with 8 bases between them. The CDR3 is 12 amino acids. From germline, CDR1 is GTSNPN and CDR2 SVGIG (reference sequence). The CDR3 DNA is TGTGCCTGGACAGGGCGGGGAAACACCATATATTTT. Its protein product is CAWTGRGNTIYF.

The rearrangement joins TRBV5-5 to TRBJ2-7; no firm D call. The V and J ends lost 0 bases and 6 bases respectively, with 10 bases between them. The CDR3 is 13 amino acids. Germline CDR1 reads SGHKS; CDR2 reads YYEKEE (reference sequence). The DNA for the CDR3 is TGTGCCAGCAGCTTGGTATCGGGTCTCGAGCAGTACTTC. Amino acids: CASSLVSGLEQYF.

The V call is TRBV7-9, the J call TRBJ1-1; a weak D match, TRBD1 (6 bases). CDR1 is SEHNR and CDR2 is FQNEAQ in the germline V gene (reference sequence). The V end lost 5 bases, the J end lost 8 bases, and 15 bases lay between the germline ends. This CDR3 has 13 residues. The CDR3 protein is CASSRHTQGEAFF. CDR3 sequence (DNA): TGTGCCAGCAGCCGACATACCCAGGGGGAAGCTTTCTTT. The full variable domain, its missing parts supplied by reference TRBV7-9 and TRBJ1-1, is DTGVSQNPRHKITKRGQNVTFRCDPISEHNRLYWYRQTLGQGPEFLTYFQNEAQLEKSRLLSDRFSAERPKGSFSTLEIQRTEQGDSAMYLCASSRHTQGEAFFGQGTRLTVV.

V and J are TRBV2 and TRBJ2-1; 9 bases fit TRBD2. Trimming removed 5 bases from V and 6 bases from J; junction bases left unmatched: 14. Germline assignment: CDR1 SNHLY and CDR2 FYNNEI. The CDR3 totals 17 residues. CDR3 DNA: TGTGCCAGCAGTAAACCTTATAGCGGGAGCGTTGGCAATGAGCAGTTCTTC. Its translation: CASSKPYSGSVGNEQFF.

The chain combines TRBV6-2 or TRBV6-3 with TRBJ2-5; perhaps TRBD2 as D (7 bases). The V gene lost 5 bases and the J gene lost 3 bases, with 16 bases spanning the gap. The CDR3 covers 15 residues. Germline V gene sequence: CDR1 MNHEY, CDR2 SVGEGT. This chain's CDR3 is CASSKQGGKEETQYF. The CDR3 nucleotides are TGTGCCAGCAGTAAACAGGGAGGGAAAGAAGAGACCCAGTACTTC.

The gene calls are TRBV11-3 and TRBJ1-1; TRBD1 matches 7 bases. The CDR3 consists of 14 residues. Trimming took 5 bases from V and 0 from J; bases not matched to a gene: 3. Germline loops: CDR1 SGHNT, CDR2 YENEEA. As DNA, the CDR3 is TGTGCCAGCAGCCGAGACAGGGTGAACACTGAAGCTTTCTTT. This encodes CASSRDRVNTEAFF. Based on the CDR3 plus reference TRBV11-3 and TRBJ1-1, the full variable domain is EAGVVQSPRYKIIEKKQPVAFWCNPISGHNTLYWYLQNLGQGPELLIRYENEEAVDDSQLPKDRFSAERLKGVDSTLKIQPAELGDSAVYLCASSRDRVNTEAFFGQGTRLTVV.